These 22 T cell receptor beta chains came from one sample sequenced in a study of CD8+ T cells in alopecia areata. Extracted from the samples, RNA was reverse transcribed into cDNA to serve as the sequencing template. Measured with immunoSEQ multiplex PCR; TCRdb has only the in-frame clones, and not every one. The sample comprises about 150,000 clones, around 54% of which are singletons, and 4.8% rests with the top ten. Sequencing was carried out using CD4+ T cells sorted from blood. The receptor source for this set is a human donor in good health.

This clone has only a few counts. The CDR3 here is CASSPRPTDTQYF. As DNA, the CDR3 is TGTGCCAGCAGCCCTAGGCCCACAGATACGCAGTATTTT. This chain connects TRBV28 to TRBJ2-3; no clear D gene. The CDR3 sequence is 13 residues long. V dropped 6 bases and J dropped 2 bases, with 9 bases sitting between them. Per germline, CDR1 MDHEN and CDR2 SYDVKM.

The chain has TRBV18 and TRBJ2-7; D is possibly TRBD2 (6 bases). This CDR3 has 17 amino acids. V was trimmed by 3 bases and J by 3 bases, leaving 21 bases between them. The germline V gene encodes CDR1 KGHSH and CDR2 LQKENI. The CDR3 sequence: CASSPEGFGPSDYEQYF. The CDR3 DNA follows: TGTGCCAGCTCACCGGAGGGATTTGGACCCTCCGACTACGAGCAGTACTTC.

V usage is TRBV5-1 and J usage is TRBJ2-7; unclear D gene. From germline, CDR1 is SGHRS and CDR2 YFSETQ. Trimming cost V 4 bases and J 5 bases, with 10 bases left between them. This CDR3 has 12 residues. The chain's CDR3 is CASSREAHEQYF. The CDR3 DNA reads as TGCGCCAGCAGCCGAGAGGCCCACGAGCAGTACTTC.

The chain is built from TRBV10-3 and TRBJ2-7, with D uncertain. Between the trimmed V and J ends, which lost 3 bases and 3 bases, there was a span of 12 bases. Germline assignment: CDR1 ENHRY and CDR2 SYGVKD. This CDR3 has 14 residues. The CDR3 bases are TGTGCCATCAGTGAAAACGGACCCGGCTACGAGCAGTACTTC. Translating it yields CAISENGPGYEQYF.

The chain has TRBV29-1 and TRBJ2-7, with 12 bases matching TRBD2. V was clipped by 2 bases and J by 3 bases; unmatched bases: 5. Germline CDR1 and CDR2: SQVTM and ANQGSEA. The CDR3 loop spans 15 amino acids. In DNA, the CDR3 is TGCAGCGTTGAATGGACTAGCGGGAATGACTACGAGCAGTACTTC. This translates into CSVEWTSGNDYEQYF.

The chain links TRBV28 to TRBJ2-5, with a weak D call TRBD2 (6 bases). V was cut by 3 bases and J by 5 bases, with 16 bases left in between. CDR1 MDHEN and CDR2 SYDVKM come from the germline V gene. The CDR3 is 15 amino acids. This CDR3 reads CASSLGRWPGETQYF. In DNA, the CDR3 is TGTGCCAGCAGTTTGGGGAGGTGGCCCGGGGAGACCCAGTACTTC.

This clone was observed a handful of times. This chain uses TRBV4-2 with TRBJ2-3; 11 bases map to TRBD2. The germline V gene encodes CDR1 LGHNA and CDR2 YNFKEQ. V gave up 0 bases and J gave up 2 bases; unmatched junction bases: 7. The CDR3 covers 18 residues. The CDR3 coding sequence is TGTGCCAGCAGCCAAGACCTCCGACTAGCGGGATACACAGATACGCAGTATTTT. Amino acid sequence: CASSQDLRLAGYTDTQYF.

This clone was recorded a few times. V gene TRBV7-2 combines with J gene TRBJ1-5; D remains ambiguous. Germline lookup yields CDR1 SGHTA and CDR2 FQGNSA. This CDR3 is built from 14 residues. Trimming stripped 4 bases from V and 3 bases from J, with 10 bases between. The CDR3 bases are TGTGCCAGCAGCTCGTCTCGGAACAATCAGCCCCAGCATTTT. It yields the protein CASSSSRNNQPQHF.

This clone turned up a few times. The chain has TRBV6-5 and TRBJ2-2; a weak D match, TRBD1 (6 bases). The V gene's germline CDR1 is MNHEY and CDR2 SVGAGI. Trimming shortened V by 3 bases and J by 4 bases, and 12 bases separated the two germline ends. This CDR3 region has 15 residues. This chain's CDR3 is CASSYLRGTTGELFF. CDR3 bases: TGTGCCAGCAGTTATCTAAGGGGGACCACCGGGGAGCTGTTTTTT.

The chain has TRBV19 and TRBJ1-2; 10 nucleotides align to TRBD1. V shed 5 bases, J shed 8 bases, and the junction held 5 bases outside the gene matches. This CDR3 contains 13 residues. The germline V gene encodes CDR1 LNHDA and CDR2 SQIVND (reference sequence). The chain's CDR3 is CASSWTGGAGYTF. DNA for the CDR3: TGTGCCAGTAGTTGGACAGGGGGAGCCGGCTACACCTTC.

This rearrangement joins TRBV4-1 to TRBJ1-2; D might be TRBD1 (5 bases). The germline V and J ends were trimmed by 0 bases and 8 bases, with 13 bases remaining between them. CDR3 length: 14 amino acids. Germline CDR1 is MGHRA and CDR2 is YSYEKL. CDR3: CASSQDGGRWGYTF. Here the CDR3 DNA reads TGCGCCAGCAGCCAAGATGGGGGACGGTGGGGCTACACCTTC.

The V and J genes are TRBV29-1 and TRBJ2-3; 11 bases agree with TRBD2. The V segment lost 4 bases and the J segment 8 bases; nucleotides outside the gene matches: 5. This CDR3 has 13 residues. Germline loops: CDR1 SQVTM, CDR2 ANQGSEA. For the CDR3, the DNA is TGCAGCGTTGCGACTAGCGGGATCGGTACGCAGTATTTT. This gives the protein CSVATSGIGTQYF.

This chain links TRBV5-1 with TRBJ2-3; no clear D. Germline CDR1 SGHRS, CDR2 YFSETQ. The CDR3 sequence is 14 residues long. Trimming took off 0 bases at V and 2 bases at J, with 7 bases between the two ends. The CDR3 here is CASSLAQFTDTQYF. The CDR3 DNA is TGCGCCAGCAGCTTGGCACAGTTCACAGATACGCAGTATTTT.

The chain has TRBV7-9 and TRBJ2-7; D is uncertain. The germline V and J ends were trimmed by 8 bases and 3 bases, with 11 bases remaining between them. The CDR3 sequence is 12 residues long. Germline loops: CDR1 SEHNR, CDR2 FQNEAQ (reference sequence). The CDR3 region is CASSRVHYEQYF. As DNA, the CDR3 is TGTGCCAGCTCCCGGGTCCACTACGAGCAGTACTTC.

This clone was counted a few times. The CDR3 DNA is TGCAGCCCACAATGGGGGGAGACCCAGTACTTC. It is translated as CSPQWGETQYF. V is TRBV29-1 and J is TRBJ2-5; TRBD1 or TRBD2 may be the D gene (5 bases each). Between the trimmed V and J ends, which lost 8 bases and 5 bases, there was a span of 12 bases. Germline lookup yields CDR1 SQVTM and CDR2 ANQGSEA. The CDR3 covers 11 residues.

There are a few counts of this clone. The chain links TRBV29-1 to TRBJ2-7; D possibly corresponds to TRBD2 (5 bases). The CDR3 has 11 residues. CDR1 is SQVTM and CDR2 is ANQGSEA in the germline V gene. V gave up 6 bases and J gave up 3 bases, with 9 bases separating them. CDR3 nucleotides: TGCAGCGTATCGGACTTCTACGAGCAGTACTTC. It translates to CSVSDFYEQYF.

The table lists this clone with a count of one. CDR3 in amino acids: CASRLDRGHTGELFF. The CDR3 DNA reads as TGTGCCAGCAGGCTGGACAGGGGTCACACCGGGGAGCTGTTTTTT. The rearrangement links TRBV25-1 to TRBJ2-2, with 9 nucleotides matching TRBD1. J was trimmed by 3 bases and V by 6 bases; bases with no gene match: 5. The CDR3 has 15 residues. In germline, CDR1 is MGHDK, CDR2 SYGVNS.

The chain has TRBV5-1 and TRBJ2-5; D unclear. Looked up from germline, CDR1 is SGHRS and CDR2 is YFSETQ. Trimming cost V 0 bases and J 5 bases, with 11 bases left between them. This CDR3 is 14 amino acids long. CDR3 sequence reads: CASSLVVGGETQYF. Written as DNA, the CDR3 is TGCGCCAGCAGCTTGGTTGTGGGTGGCGAGACCCAGTACTTC. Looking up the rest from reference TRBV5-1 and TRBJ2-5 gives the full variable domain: KAGVTQTPRYLIKTRGQQVTLSCSPISGHRSVSWYQQTPGQGLQFLFEYFSETQRNKGNFPGRFSGRQFSNSRSEMNVSTLELGDSALYLCASSLVVGGETQYFGPGTRLLVL.

The CDR3 coding sequence is TGCAGCGTTGAAACGTTAGCGGGAGGACATCGAGCCTACGAGCAGTACTTC. This codes for CSVETLAGGHRAYEQYF. The rearrangement links TRBV29-1 to TRBJ2-7; 10 bases agree with TRBD2. This CDR3 has 17 amino acids. Trimming took 2 bases from V and 2 from J; bases not matched to a gene: 12. Germline V gives CDR1 SQVTM, CDR2 ANQGSEA.

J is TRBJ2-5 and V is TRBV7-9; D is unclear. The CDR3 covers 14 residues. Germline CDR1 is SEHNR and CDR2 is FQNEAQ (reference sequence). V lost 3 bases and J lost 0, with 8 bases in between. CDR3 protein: CASSLHPYQETQYF. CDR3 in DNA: TGTGCCAGCAGCTTGCATCCGTACCAAGAGACCCAGTACTTC.

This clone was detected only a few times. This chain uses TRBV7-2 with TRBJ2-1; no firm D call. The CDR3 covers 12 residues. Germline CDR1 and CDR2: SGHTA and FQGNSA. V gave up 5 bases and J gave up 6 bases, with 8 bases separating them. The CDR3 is CASSPTSNEQFF. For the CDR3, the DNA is TGTGCCAGCAGCCCGACCAGCAATGAGCAGTTCTTC.

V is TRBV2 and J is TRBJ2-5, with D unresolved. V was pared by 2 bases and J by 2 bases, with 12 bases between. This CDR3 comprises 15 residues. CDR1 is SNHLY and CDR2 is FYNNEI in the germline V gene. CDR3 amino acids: CASSEWGTRQETQYF. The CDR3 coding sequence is TGTGCCAGCAGTGAATGGGGTACAAGACAAGAGACCCAGTACTTC. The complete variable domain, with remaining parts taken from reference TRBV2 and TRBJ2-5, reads EPEVTQTPSHQVTQMGQEVILRCVPISNHLYFYWYRQILGQKVEFLVSFYNNEISEKSEIFDDQFSVERPDGSNFTLKIRSTKLEDSAMYFCASSEWGTRQETQYFGPGTRLLVL.